This T cell receptor (beta chain) derives from a study of blood T cell repertoires in COVID-19. Across the whole study: Collection of acute and convalescent COVID-19 samples took place in the United States, Italy and Spain.

How the authors handled the data: By means of reference gene primer amplification, nucleated cell counts were estimated. Profiled with immunoSEQ multiplex PCR; TCRdb holds only in-frame clones, not every one. The V and J calls and clone size are taken from that table; D and trimming were inferred from the DNA. The data contain around 310,000 clones, over 75% of them singletons. This CDR3 contains 14 residues. Deletions cut 4 bases from V and 1 base from J, with 10 bases between. Germline assignment: CDR1 LNHDA and CDR2 SQIVND (reference sequence). Sequenced sample: peripheral blood. This receptor was identified in a woman aged 25-40 years with COVID-19, enrolled during active disease. The rearrangement links TRBV19 to TRBJ2-5; D is perhaps TRBD2 (5 bases). The CDR3 nucleotides are TGTGCCAGTAGTAAGGTTCGGGGCCAAGAGACCCAGTACTTC. Translating it yields CASSKVRGQETQYF.